This T cell receptor (beta chain) was identified during a study of T cells in Graves' hyperthyroidism and ophthalmopathy. The source material, RNA transcripts, was used to amplify TCR beta CDR3 regions. The HTBI set primed first-round TCR CDR3 RT-PCR. TCRdb processed the multiplex PCR reads anew with MiXCR; each CDR3 protein has one entry. The sample shows 600,000 to 650,000 distinct CDR3 sequences, 16% of them seen only once. In its sample, this clonotype was seen many times. The CDR3 is 14 amino acids. V dropped 0 bases and J dropped 4; count of bases not matched to a gene: 5. Germline CDR1 reads GTSNPN; CDR2 reads SVGIG (reference sequence).

The sequenced sample consisted of blood. This receptor was obtained from a woman younger than 45 with Graves' hyperthyroidism. The genes are TRBV30 and TRBJ1-2; TRBD1 matches at 7 bases. The CDR3 loop is CAWSVGRQGYGYTF. The CDR3 nucleotides read TGTGCCTGGAGTGTGGGGAGACAGGGCTATGGCTACACCTTC. The complete variable domain, with remaining parts taken from reference TRBV30 and TRBJ1-2, reads SQTIHQWPATLVQPVGSPLSLECTVEGTSNPNLYWYRQAAGRGLQLLFYSVGIGQISSEVPQNLSASRPQDRQFILSSKKLLLSDSGFYLCAWSVGRQGYGYTFGSGTRLTVV.